These 17 T cell receptor beta chains originate from one sample sequenced in a study of blood T cell repertoires in COVID-19. Data came from immunoSEQ multiplex PCR; TCRdb stores just in-frame clones and leaves some out. The table includes around 100,000 clones, 80% to 90% detected once. Sequences were obtained from peripheral blood. The receptors were sampled from a human donor in a cohort sampled during active COVID-19.

CDR3 bases: TGCGCCAGCAGTGGGGGACAGGGTAATGGAAACTATGGCTACACCTTC. It specifies CASSGGQGNGNYGYTF. The chain is built from TRBV10-2 and TRBJ1-2, with TRBD1 matching 9 bases. Trimming at V came to 4 bases and at J to 2 bases, leaving 8 bases not matched to a gene. Per the germline V gene, CDR1 is WSHSY and CDR2 is SAAADI. This CDR3 is 16 amino acids long.

This chain links TRBV5-6 with TRBJ2-7; tentative D call: TRBD2 (6 bases). CDR1 and CDR2 (germline): SGHDT, YYEEEE. V lost 4 bases to trimming and J lost 6 bases, with 23 bases between them. The CDR3 is made up of 16 amino acids. Written as DNA, the CDR3 is TGTGCCAGCAGCGTCCTCGGGGGTGAGAGACTTCCCGAGCAGTACTTC. It specifies CASSVLGGERLPEQYF.

This chain links TRBV10-3 with TRBJ2-1; the match to TRBD2 covers 13 bases. Losses at the gene ends were 4 bases for V and 6 bases for J; bases not matched to a gene: 3. CDR1 is ENHRY and CDR2 is SYGVKD in the germline V gene. The CDR3 totals 15 residues. CDR3 in amino acids: CAISARTSGSNEQFF. For the CDR3, the DNA is TGTGCCATCAGTGCCCGGACTAGCGGGAGCAATGAGCAGTTCTTC.

The chain employs TRBV15 and TRBJ2-5; D not certain. With 1 base removed from V and 4 bases from J, the gap between germline ends came to 10 bases. This CDR3 is built from 14 residues. CDR1 and CDR2 from the germline V gene are LNHNV and YYDKDF (reference sequence). CDR3 sequence reads: CATSRVALAETQYF. In nucleotides, the CDR3 is TGTGCCACCAGCAGAGTAGCATTAGCAGAGACCCAGTACTTC. Complete variable domain (other parts from reference TRBV15 and TRBJ2-5): DAMVIQNPRYQVTQFGKPVTLSCSQTLNHNVMYWYQQKSSQAPKLLFHYYDKDFNNEADTPDNFQSRRPNTSFCFLDIRSPGLGDTAMYLCATSRVALAETQYFGPGTRLLVL.

V is TRBV7-2 and J is TRBJ2-5, with 7 bases that match TRBD2. This CDR3 spans 13 amino acids. V gave up 5 bases and J gave up 4 bases; unmatched junction bases: 4. Germline V gene sequence: CDR1 SGHTA, CDR2 FQGNSA. The CDR3 is CASSPWGGETQYF. In DNA form, the CDR3 reads TGTGCCAGCAGCCCCTGGGGGGGAGAGACCCAGTACTTC.

This clone was picked up one time. CDR3 coding DNA: TGTGCCAGCTCACTGGGAGGGCCCCTGAACACTGAAGCTTTCTTT. Translating it yields CASSLGGPLNTEAFF. The rearrangement uses TRBV18 and TRBJ1-1; no clear D gene. The CDR3 sequence is 15 residues long. In germline, CDR1 is KGHSH, CDR2 LQKENI. Trimming left V 4 bases short and J 0 bases short, with 12 bases between.

V gene TRBV6-5 combines with J gene TRBJ1-2, with 7 nucleotides matching TRBD1. The CDR3 has 15 amino acids. Germline V CDR1 and CDR2: MNHEY, SVGAGI. Unmatched junction bases numbered 9, after V lost 0 bases and J lost 8 bases. The CDR3 region is CASSYSTGHLEGYTF. The CDR3 DNA follows: TGTGCCAGCAGTTACTCGACAGGGCACCTAGAAGGCTACACCTTC.

Worth noting for this clone: The junction shows a germline mismatch at one end, possibly a read error. V is TRBV5-4 and J is TRBJ1-3; D is uncertain. Germline loops: CDR1 SGHNT, CDR2 YYREEE (reference sequence). This CDR3 region has 16 residues. CDR3 sequence reads: CASSLSRDSSRNTIYF. In DNA form, the CDR3 reads TGTGCCAGCAGCTTGAGCCGAGACTCCTCTAGAAACACCATATATTTT.

V gene TRBV4-2 combines with J gene TRBJ2-3, with a tentative D call TRBD2 (5 bases). The CDR3 is made up of 16 amino acids. Germline CDR1 is LGHNA and CDR2 is YNFKEQ. V was trimmed by 0 bases and J by 6 bases, leaving 16 bases between them. Here the CDR3 reads CASSQDYGLAADTQYF. CDR3 DNA: TGTGCCAGCAGCCAAGATTATGGGCTAGCAGCGGATACGCAGTATTTT.

The rearrangement uses TRBV7-3 and TRBJ2-1; 8 bases map to TRBD2. The germline V gene has CDR1 SGHTA and CDR2 FQGTGA. The CDR3 consists of 19 residues. Unmatched junction bases numbered 13, after V lost 2 bases and J lost 1 base. Here the CDR3 reads CASSLALATGGGSYNEQFF. The CDR3 region has the DNA TGTGCCAGCAGCTTAGCCTTAGCGACGGGAGGGGGGTCCTACAATGAGCAGTTCTTC.

The V and J genes are TRBV7-9 and TRBJ1-3; 7 nucleotides line up with TRBD1. CDR3 length equals 15 residues. Germline values: CDR1 SEHNR, CDR2 FQNEAQ (reference sequence). J was trimmed by 7 bases and V by 0 bases; bases with no gene match: 6. The CDR3 nucleotides read TGTGCCAGCAGCTTAGCGTCTGTCAGGGGGAACACCATATATTTT. Its translation: CASSLASVRGNTIYF.

J is TRBJ2-7 and V is TRBV3-1 (or the pseudogene TRBV3-2); 10 nucleotides agree with TRBD2. This CDR3 is built from 17 residues. Germline CDR1 and CDR2: LGHDT and YNNKEL (reference sequence). V lost 2 bases, J lost 3 bases, and 10 bases stayed unmatched. The chain's CDR3 is CASSQNPLAGDIYEQYF. In DNA form, the CDR3 reads TGTGCCAGCAGCCAAAACCCGCTAGCGGGGGACATCTACGAGCAGTACTTC.

The chain recombines TRBV5-1 with TRBJ1-2, with a tentative D call TRBD1 (5 bases). V dropped 0 bases and J dropped 8 bases, with 17 bases sitting between them. The germline CDR1 and CDR2 sequences are SGHRS and YFSETQ. CDR3 length: 15 residues. Here the CDR3 reads CASSLGPAGEGGYTF. For the CDR3, the DNA is TGCGCCAGCAGCTTGGGACCCGCGGGGGAGGGAGGCTACACCTTC.

The chain carries TRBV21-1 and TRBJ2-5; the table names TRBD2, a call not compared with the DNA. TRBV21-1 is shown as a pseudogene. The CDR3 spans 16 residues. The CDR3 is CASSTGVLFIWETQYF. Here the CDR3 DNA reads TGTGCCAGCAGCACGGGGGTCCTTTTCATCTGGGAGACCCAGTACTTC.

The chain recombines TRBV3-1 (or the pseudogene TRBV3-2) with TRBJ2-2; 11 bases align to TRBD2. The J segment lost 8 bases and the V segment lost 1 base, leaving 6 bases of the junction unmatched. Germline lookup yields CDR1 LGHDT and CDR2 YNNKEL (reference sequence). The CDR3 has 16 residues. The CDR3 here is CASSQGLAGLPGELFF. CDR3 sequence (DNA): TGTGCCAGCAGCCAAGGACTAGCGGGGCTCCCAGGGGAGCTGTTTTTT.

J is TRBJ1-1 and V is TRBV2, with D hard to call. With 6 bases removed from V and 0 bases from J, the gap between germline ends came to 8 bases. The CDR3 sequence is 13 residues long. The germline CDR1 and CDR2 sequences are SNHLY and FYNNEI. In nucleotides, the CDR3 is TGTGCCAGCAGAACGGGAATGAACACTGAAGCTTTCTTT. Protein sequence: CASRTGMNTEAFF.

The chain employs TRBV28 and TRBJ1-1; possible D gene TRBD1, 6 bases. The CDR3 is made up of 14 amino acids. Germline V gene lookup returns CDR1 MDHEN and CDR2 SYDVKM. V lost 4 bases to trimming and J lost 10 bases, with 19 bases between them. The CDR3 DNA follows: TGTGCCAGCAGTTCCCAAATAACAGGGCTGGGAGCTTTCTTT. Its translation is CASSSQITGLGAFF.